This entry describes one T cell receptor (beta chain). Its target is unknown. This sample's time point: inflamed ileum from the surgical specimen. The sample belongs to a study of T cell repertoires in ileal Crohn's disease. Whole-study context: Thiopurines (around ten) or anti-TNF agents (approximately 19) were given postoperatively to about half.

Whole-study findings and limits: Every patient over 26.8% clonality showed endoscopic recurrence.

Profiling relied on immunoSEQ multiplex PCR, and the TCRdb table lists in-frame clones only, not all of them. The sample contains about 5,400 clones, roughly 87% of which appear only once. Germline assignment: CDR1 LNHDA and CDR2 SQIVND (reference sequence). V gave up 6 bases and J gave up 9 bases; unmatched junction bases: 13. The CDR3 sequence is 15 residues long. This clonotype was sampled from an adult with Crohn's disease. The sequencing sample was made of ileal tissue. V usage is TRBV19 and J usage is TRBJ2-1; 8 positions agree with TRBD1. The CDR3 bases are TGTGCCAGTAGCCCGAGACAGGGGAGGAGGAGTGAGCAGTTCTTC. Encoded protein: CASSPRQGRRSEQFF. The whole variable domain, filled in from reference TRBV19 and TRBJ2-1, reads DGGITQSPKYLFRKEGQNVTLSCEQNLNHDAMYWYRQDPGQGLRLIYYSQIVNDFQKGDIAEGYSVSREKKESFPLTVTSAQKNPTAFYLCASSPRQGRRSEQFFGPGTRLTVL.